This T cell receptor beta chain was found in a study of cytomegalovirus exposure and HLA in healthy donors. Study summary: Among around 400 genotyped donors, around 81% fell in the Caucasian-associated ancestry cluster.

V was clipped by 7 bases and J by 5 bases; unmatched bases: 5. This CDR3 has 13 residues. Germline V CDR1 and CDR2: SEHNR, FQNEAQ (reference sequence). The PCR made use of 60 Vbeta and 13 Jbeta primers. Profiling relied on immunoSEQ multiplex PCR, and the TCRdb table lists in-frame clones only, not all of them. The repertoire holds 250,000 to 350,000 clones, with 70% to 90% as singletons. This TCR was recovered from a man aged 35-49 years in good health and CMV-seropositive. The sequencing input was PBMCs. The chain carries TRBV7-9 and TRBJ2-5; 9 bases agree with TRBD2. The CDR3 spells CASTDSGSETQYF. The CDR3, as DNA: TGTGCCAGCACCGATAGCGGGAGTGAGACCCAGTACTTC.